These 26 T cell receptor beta chains were sequenced from one sample in a study of T cells after yellow fever vaccination. TCRdb reanalysed the 5' RACE reads using MiXCR and keeps one entry per CDR3 protein. The data show hundreds of thousands of distinct CDR3 sequences, 8.5% to 10% seen once. The sample consisted of PBMCs, taken on the day of the first yellow fever vaccination. Source of these receptors: a man aged 18 to 29 who received the YFV17D yellow fever vaccine.

This clonotype was picked up many times. The chain employs TRBV7-8 and TRBJ2-3; 9 nucleotides agree with TRBD2. V was clipped by 0 bases and J by 3 bases; unmatched bases: 10. Germline V gene data show CDR1 as SGHVS and CDR2 as FQNEAQ. CDR3 length: 18 residues. The CDR3 DNA sequence: TGTGCCAGCAGCTTAGCCCTAGGTAGCGGGGGTGTGACAGATACGCAGTATTTT. Its translation: CASSLALGSGGVTDTQYF.

The V gene is TRBV5-1, the J gene TRBJ1-2; D call uncertain. Trimming took off 0 bases at V and 0 bases at J, with 6 bases between the two ends. The CDR3 consists of 14 residues. CDR1 is SGHRS, CDR2 YFSETQ, per germline. DNA for the CDR3: TGCGCCAGCAGCTTGGAAAGTACTAACTATGGCTACACCTTC. Its translation: CASSLESTNYGYTF.

The chain carries TRBV5-1 and TRBJ2-5; the match to TRBD1 covers 7 bases. CDR1 and CDR2 from the germline V gene are SGHRS and YFSETQ. This CDR3 contains 12 residues. Trimming took 4 bases from V and 12 from J; bases not matched to a gene: 9. The CDR3 bases are TGCGCCAGCAGCCAGGGACAGACCCCCGAGTACTTC. Translated: CASSQGQTPEYF.

The rearrangement uses TRBV28 and TRBJ2-4; the D gene is possibly TRBD1 (6 bases). With 6 bases removed from V and 3 bases from J, the gap between germline ends came to 18 bases. CDR3 size: 16 residues. Germline CDR1 is MDHEN and CDR2 is SYDVKM. CDR3 in amino acids: CASRGEWGQDKNIQYF. The CDR3 region has the DNA TGTGCCAGCAGGGGAGAGTGGGGGCAAGACAAAAACATTCAGTACTTC.

For this clonotype: A much bigger clone sits one base away, suggesting this may be a read error. The chain is built from TRBV19 and TRBJ1-1, with D unclear. The V gene lost 6 bases and the J gene lost 1 base, with 12 bases spanning the gap. Germline-derived CDR1 and CDR2 are LNHDA and SQIVND (reference sequence). This CDR3 has 14 residues. The CDR3 loop is CASSRLFTNTEAFF. CDR3 DNA sequence: TGTGCCAGTAGCCGACTCTTCACGAACACTGAAGCTTTCTTT.

There are a few counts of this clonotype. The V gene is TRBV5-1, the J gene TRBJ2-5; maybe TRBD1 (5 bases). The germline V and J ends were trimmed by 7 bases and 5 bases, with 18 bases remaining between them. Germline V CDR1 and CDR2: SGHRS, YFSETQ. The CDR3 spans 14 residues. The CDR3 protein is CASSLGASAETQYF. CDR3 coding DNA: TGCGCCAGCTCCCTAGGGGCGTCGGCCGAGACCCAGTACTTC.

This clonotype was seen many times. The CDR3 here is CSASGTGNQPQHF. CDR3 DNA: TGCAGTGCTAGCGGGACAGGAAATCAGCCCCAGCATTTT. V and J are TRBV20-1 and TRBJ1-5, with TRBD1 matching 8 bases. The CDR3 has 13 amino acids. The V segment lost 3 bases and the J segment 4 bases; nucleotides outside the gene matches: 2. Germline V CDR1 and CDR2: DFQATT, SNEGSKA (reference sequence).

V usage is TRBV7-3 and J usage is TRBJ2-3, with 8 bases aligning to TRBD2. V shed 4 bases and J 4 bases; nucleotides not matched to a gene: 10. The CDR3 has 16 amino acids. The V gene's germline CDR1 is SGHTA and CDR2 FQGTGA. The CDR3: CASSSRGSGVADTQYF. For the CDR3, the DNA is TGTGCCAGCAGCTCCCGGGGTAGCGGGGTGGCAGATACGCAGTATTTT.

The V and J genes are TRBV4-2 and TRBJ1-4, with 10 bases matching TRBD1. The germline V gene has CDR1 LGHNA and CDR2 YNFKEQ. The V segment lost 3 bases and the J segment 5 bases; nucleotides outside the gene matches: 6. The CDR3 consists of 16 residues. The CDR3 is CASSHSPGQGNEKLFF. CDR3 nucleotide sequence: TGTGCCAGCAGCCATTCTCCGGGACAGGGGAATGAAAAACTGTTTTTT.

This clonotype was observed at least ten times. The chain couples TRBV7-2 to TRBJ2-3; D might be TRBD1 (7 bases). The CDR3 has 17 residues. Germline values: CDR1 SGHTA, CDR2 FQGNSA. Deletions cut 5 bases from V and 6 bases from J, with 24 bases between. The CDR3 sequence: CASSRQKGRGARDTQYF. CDR3 DNA: TGTGCCAGCAGCCGACAAAAGGGCAGGGGGGCTAGGGATACGCAGTATTTT. Full variable domain (rest looked up from reference TRBV7-2 and TRBJ2-3): GAGVSQSPSNKVTEKGKDVELRCDPISGHTALYWYRQSLGQGLEFLIYFQGNSAPDKSGLPSDRFSAERTGGSVSTLTIQRTQQEDSAVYLCASSRQKGRGARDTQYFGPGTRLTVL.

This clonotype was seen only a few times. The J gene is TRBJ1-5, the V gene TRBV5-6, with D unresolved. V was cut by 1 base and J by 7 bases, with 15 bases left in between. The CDR3 length is 15 residues. Germline-derived CDR1 and CDR2 are SGHDT and YYEEEE. DNA for the CDR3: TGTGCCAGCAGCTTGTTGTTAGCAGAGGGCCAGCCCCAGCATTTT. Its protein is CASSLLLAEGQPQHF.

The DNA for the CDR3 is TGTGCCTCCTTGGGCGGGGGGACCTACAATGAGCAGTTCTTC. The encoded protein is CASLGGGTYNEQFF. The rearrangement links TRBV12-3 or TRBV12-4 to TRBJ2-1; the match to TRBD2 covers 8 bases. With 11 bases clipped from V and 2 bases from J, the junction kept 8 bases outside the gene matches. The length of the CDR3 is 14 residues.

The sample holds a few counts of this clonotype. J is TRBJ1-5 and V is TRBV2, with a tentative D call TRBD1 (6 bases). V dropped 7 bases and J dropped 7 bases, with 14 bases sitting between them. This CDR3 is built from 13 residues. Per the germline V gene, CDR1 is SNHLY and CDR2 is FYNNEI. In DNA, the CDR3 is TGTGCCAGCAACCAACAGGGAACGCAGCCCCAGCATTTT. It encodes CASNQQGTQPQHF.

This clonotype has at least ten counts. The V call is TRBV7-2, the J call TRBJ2-4, with D possibly being TRBD1 (5 bases). Trimming took off 4 bases at V and 8 bases at J, with 12 bases between the two ends. The CDR3 has 13 residues. Germline assignment: CDR1 SGHTA and CDR2 FQGNSA. The CDR3 sequence: CASSYQGGDIQYF. In nucleotides, the CDR3 is TGTGCCAGCAGCTATCAGGGCGGAGACATTCAGTACTTC.

This clonotype was picked up many times. This chain joins TRBV7-8 and TRBJ2-1; no clear D. Trimming took off 5 bases at V and 3 bases at J, with 11 bases between the two ends. Germline V gene sequence: CDR1 SGHVS, CDR2 FQNEAQ. CDR3 length: 14 residues. The CDR3 sequence: CASSGELHYNEQFF. CDR3 nucleotide sequence: TGTGCCAGCAGCGGAGAGCTGCACTACAATGAGCAGTTCTTC.

This clonotype was picked up many times. This sequence joins TRBV5-1 and TRBJ1-1; D call uncertain. The ends were cut back, 5 bases at V and 6 bases at J, with 8 bases in the middle. Germline assignment: CDR1 SGHRS and CDR2 YFSETQ. The CDR3 is 11 amino acids. CDR3 residues: CASSGRAEAFF. The CDR3 region has the DNA TGCGCCAGCAGTGGAAGGGCTGAAGCTTTCTTT.

The chain combines TRBV25-1 with TRBJ2-1, with 11 bases matching TRBD1. The CDR3 covers 14 residues. V lost 4 bases to trimming and J lost 7 bases; unmatched junction nucleotides: 3. The germline gives CDR1 MGHDK, CDR2 SYGVNS. CDR3 sequence (DNA): TGTGCCAGCAGTGGGGGACAGGGGGTTAATGAGCAGTTCTTC. Its protein product is CASSGGQGVNEQFF.

This clonotype was seen a few times. The rearrangement joins TRBV11-1 to TRBJ2-1, with a possible D match to TRBD2 (7 bases). CDR3 length: 18 amino acids. Deletions cut 2 bases from V and 5 bases from J, with 22 bases between. Germline assignment: CDR1 SGHAT and CDR2 FQDESV (reference sequence). CDR3 sequence: CASSLYPFMRGRDNEQFF. CDR3 in DNA: TGTGCCAGCAGCTTATATCCCTTCATGCGGGGGCGGGACAATGAGCAGTTCTTC.

In this sample, this clonotype turned up a few times. The genes are TRBV11-1 and TRBJ2-7; possible D gene TRBD1, 6 bases. The germline V and J ends were trimmed by 0 bases and 0 bases, with 21 bases remaining between them. Looked up from germline, CDR1 is SGHAT and CDR2 is FQDESV (reference sequence). The CDR3 consists of 19 residues. For the CDR3, the DNA is TGTGCCAGCAGCTTAGCCTATGGACAGAGGACCTTGAACTCCTACGAGCAGTACTTC. Residues: CASSLAYGQRTLNSYEQYF.

This clonotype has just a few counts. The chain recombines TRBV6-1 with TRBJ2-7; D gene uncertain. The V gene's germline CDR1 is MNHNS and CDR2 SASEGT. Trimming cost V 7 bases and J 1 base, with 11 bases left between them. The CDR3 covers 13 residues. The CDR3 bases are TGTGCCAGCAATCGGGCGGCATCCTACGAGCAGTACTTC. Protein: CASNRAASYEQYF.

This chain uses TRBV6-5 with TRBJ1-1; no reliable D call. This CDR3 contains 12 residues. CDR1 MNHEY and CDR2 SVGAGI come from the germline V gene. Deletions cut 6 bases from V and 4 bases from J, with 9 bases between. The DNA for the CDR3 is TGTGCCAGCAGGTCCCAGAGCACTGAAGCTTTCTTT. It translates to CASRSQSTEAFF.

This clonotype was counted many times. The chain has TRBV12-3 or TRBV12-4 and TRBJ1-1; a possible D gene is TRBD1 (5 bases). This CDR3 spans 14 amino acids. Trimming cost V 3 bases and J 3 bases, with 11 bases left between them. DNA of the CDR3: TGTGCCAGCAGTTTTGTTCAGGGTTACACTGAAGCTTTCTTT. Translation gives CASSFVQGYTEAFF.

This clonotype showed up many times. This chain uses TRBV29-1 with TRBJ2-1, with 8 bases fitting TRBD2. The CDR3 is 13 residues long. Germline V gene lookup returns CDR1 SQVTM and CDR2 ANQGSEA. V shed 6 bases, J shed 9 bases, and the junction held 10 bases outside the gene matches. CDR3 loop: CSVGGGVHVEQFF. The DNA of the CDR3 is TGCAGCGTCGGGGGGGGGGTACACGTTGAGCAGTTCTTC.

A note on this clonotype: At one boundary the junction diverges from the germline segment, which might be a read error. This sequence joins TRBV25-1 and TRBJ2-3, with D unclear. This CDR3 comprises 10 residues. Germline V gene lookup returns CDR1 MGHDK and CDR2 SYGVNS. This chain's CDR3 is CASGEDTQYF. The DNA of the CDR3 is TGTGCCAGCGGTGAGGATACGCAGTATTTT. Combining the CDR3 with reference TRBV25-1 and TRBJ2-3 gives the whole variable domain EADIYQTPRYLVIGTGKKITLECSQTMGHDKMYWYQQDPGMELHLIHYSYGVNSTEKGDLSSESTVSRIRTEHFPLTLESARPSHTSQYLCASGEDTQYFGPGTRLTVL.

This clonotype was counted between two and nine times. V and J are TRBV20-1 and TRBJ2-7, with 8 nucleotides matching TRBD2. Losses at the gene ends were 4 bases for V and 5 bases for J; bases not matched to a gene: 13. Germline assignment: CDR1 DFQATT and CDR2 SNEGSKA (reference sequence). The CDR3 consists of 15 residues. Here the CDR3 reads CSAKALERGGDEQYF. The CDR3 DNA sequence: TGCAGTGCTAAGGCCCTAGAACGGGGGGGGGACGAGCAGTACTTC.

The genes are TRBV7-2 and TRBJ1-5; 9 bases agree with TRBD1. With 5 bases clipped from V and 3 bases from J, the junction kept 11 bases outside the gene matches. The CDR3 covers 17 residues. Germline V gives CDR1 SGHTA, CDR2 FQGNSA. Written as DNA, the CDR3 is TGTGCCAGCAGCCCGGGACAGGGAAGGGGCCACAATCAGCCCCAGCATTTT. Protein product: CASSPGQGRGHNQPQHF.